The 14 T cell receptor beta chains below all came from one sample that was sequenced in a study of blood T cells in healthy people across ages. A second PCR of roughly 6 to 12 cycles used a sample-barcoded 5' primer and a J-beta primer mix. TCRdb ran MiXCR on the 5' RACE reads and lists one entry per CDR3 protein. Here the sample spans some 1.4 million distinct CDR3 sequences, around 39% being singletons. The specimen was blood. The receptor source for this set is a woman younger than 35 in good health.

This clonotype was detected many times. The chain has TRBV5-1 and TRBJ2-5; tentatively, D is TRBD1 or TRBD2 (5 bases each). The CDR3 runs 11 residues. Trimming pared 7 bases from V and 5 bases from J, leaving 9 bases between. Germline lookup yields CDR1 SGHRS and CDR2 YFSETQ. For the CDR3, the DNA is TGCGCCAGCCGTGAGGGGGAGACCCAGTACTTC. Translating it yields CASREGETQYF.

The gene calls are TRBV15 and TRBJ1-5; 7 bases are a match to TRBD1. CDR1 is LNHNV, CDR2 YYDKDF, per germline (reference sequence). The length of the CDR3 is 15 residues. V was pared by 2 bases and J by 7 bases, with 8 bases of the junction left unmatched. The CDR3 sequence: CATSRTRGSGQPQHF. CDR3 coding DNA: TGTGCCACCAGCAGAACCAGGGGGTCCGGACAGCCCCAGCATTTT.

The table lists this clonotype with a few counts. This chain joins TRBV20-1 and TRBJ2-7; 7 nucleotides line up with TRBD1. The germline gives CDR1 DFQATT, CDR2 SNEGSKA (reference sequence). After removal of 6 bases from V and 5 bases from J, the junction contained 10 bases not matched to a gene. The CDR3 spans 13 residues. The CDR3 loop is CSADGQALHEQYF. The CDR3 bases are TGCAGTGCCGACGGACAGGCCTTACACGAGCAGTACTTC.

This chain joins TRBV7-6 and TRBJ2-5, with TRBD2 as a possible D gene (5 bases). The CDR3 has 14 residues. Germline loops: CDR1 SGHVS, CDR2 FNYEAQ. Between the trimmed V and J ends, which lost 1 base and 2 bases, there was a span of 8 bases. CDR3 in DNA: TGTGCCAGCAGCTTAGTGACTATACAAGAGACCCAGTACTTC. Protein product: CASSLVTIQETQYF.

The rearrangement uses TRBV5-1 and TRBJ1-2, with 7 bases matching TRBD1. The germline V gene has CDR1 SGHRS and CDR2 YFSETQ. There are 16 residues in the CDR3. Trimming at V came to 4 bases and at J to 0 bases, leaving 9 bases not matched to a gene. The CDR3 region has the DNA TGCGCCAGCAGCCTCCTCCGGGACAGAGCTAACTATGGCTACACCTTC. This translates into CASSLLRDRANYGYTF.

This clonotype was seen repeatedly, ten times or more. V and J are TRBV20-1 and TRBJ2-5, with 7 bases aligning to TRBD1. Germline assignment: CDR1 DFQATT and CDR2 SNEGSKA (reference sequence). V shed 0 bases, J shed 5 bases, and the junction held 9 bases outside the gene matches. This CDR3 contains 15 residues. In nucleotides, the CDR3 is TGCAGTGCTAGAGAGCCCACAGGGGCCGGTGAGACCCAGTACTTC. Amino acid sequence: CSAREPTGAGETQYF.

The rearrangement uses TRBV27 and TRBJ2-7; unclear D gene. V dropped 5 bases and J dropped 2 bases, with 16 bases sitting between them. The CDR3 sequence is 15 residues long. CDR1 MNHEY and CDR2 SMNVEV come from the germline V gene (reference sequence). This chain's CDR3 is CASSPTDGPAYEQYF. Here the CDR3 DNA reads TGTGCCAGCAGTCCCACGGACGGACCGGCCTACGAGCAGTACTTC.

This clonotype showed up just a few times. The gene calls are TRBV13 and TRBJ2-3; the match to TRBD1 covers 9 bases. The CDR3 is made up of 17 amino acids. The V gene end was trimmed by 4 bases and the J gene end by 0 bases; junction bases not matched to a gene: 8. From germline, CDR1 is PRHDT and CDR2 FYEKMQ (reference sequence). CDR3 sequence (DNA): TGTGCCAGCAGCTCGACTTCGGACAGGGGAAGCACAGATACGCAGTATTTT. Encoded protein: CASSSTSDRGSTDTQYF.

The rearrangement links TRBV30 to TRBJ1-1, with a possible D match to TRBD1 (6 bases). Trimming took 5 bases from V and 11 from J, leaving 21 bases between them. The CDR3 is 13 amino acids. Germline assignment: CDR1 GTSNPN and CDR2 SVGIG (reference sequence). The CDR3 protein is CAWAKGTPGQAFF. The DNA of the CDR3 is TGTGCCTGGGCTAAGGGGACACCCGGGCAGGCTTTCTTT.

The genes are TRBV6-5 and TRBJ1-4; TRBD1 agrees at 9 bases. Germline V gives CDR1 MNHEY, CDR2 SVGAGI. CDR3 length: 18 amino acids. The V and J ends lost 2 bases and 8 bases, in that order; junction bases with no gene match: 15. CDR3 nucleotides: TGTGCCAGCAGTTACACCAGGTCTCGACAGGGGGGACAAGAAAAACTGTTTTTT. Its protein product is CASSYTRSRQGGQEKLFF.

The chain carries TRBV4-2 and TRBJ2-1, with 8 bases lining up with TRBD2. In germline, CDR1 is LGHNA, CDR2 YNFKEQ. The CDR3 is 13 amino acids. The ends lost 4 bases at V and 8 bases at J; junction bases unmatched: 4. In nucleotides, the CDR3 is TGTGCCAGCAGCCGGACTAGCACCTATGAGCAGTTCTTC. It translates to CASSRTSTYEQFF.

The CDR3 sequence: CASSEQGMGAKNIQYF. DNA of the CDR3: TGTGCCAGCAGTGAACAGGGTATGGGGGCCAAAAACATTCAGTACTTC. The rearrangement joins TRBV6-1 to TRBJ2-4, with a tentative D call TRBD1 (5 bases). Germline V gene data show CDR1 as MNHNS and CDR2 as SASEGT. V gave up 2 bases and J gave up 1 base, with 12 bases separating them. The CDR3 is 16 residues long.

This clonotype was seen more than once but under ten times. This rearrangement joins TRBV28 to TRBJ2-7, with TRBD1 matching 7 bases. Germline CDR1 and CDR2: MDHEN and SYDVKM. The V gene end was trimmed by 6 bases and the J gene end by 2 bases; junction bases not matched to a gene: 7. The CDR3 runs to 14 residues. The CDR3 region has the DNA TGTGCCAGCAGCGAACGGGACAGCACCTACGAGCAGTACTTC. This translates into CASSERDSTYEQYF.

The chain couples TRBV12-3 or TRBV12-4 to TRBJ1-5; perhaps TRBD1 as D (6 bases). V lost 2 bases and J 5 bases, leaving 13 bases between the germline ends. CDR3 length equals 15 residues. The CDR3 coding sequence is TGTGCCAGCAGTTTAACCCGGAAGGGGGATCAGCCCCAGCATTTT. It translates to CASSLTRKGDQPQHF.